This T cell receptor beta chain derives from a study of Ad26.COV2.S vaccination and SARS-CoV-2 variants. Across the whole study: Donor had been placed in the Ad26.COV2.S arm of the COV1001 trial. The study, taken as a whole, reports: Following vaccination, spike-specific CD8+ and CD4+ T cell responses reportedly exhibited substantial breadth. Relative to placebo recipients, vaccine recipients exhibited elevated spike-specific TCR breadth.

Concerning this clone: The antigen is not known.

Trimming removed 3 bases at V and 7 bases at J, with 7 bases between. The CDR3 totals 11 residues. Germline CDR1 reads ENHRY; CDR2 reads SYGVKD. Treatment described: 15 to 20 received Ad26.COV2.S at low or high dose, single or two shots; five or six received placebo; per-sample allocation not given. It was on day 63 after the first vaccine or placebo injection that samples were taken. Sequencing was performed with immunoSEQ multiplex PCR; in TCRdb, only in-frame clones are kept and a portion is missing. The table includes around 370,000 clones, around 84% detected once. This clonotype originated in a person aged 18-65 years who received the Ad26.COV2.S COVID-19 vaccine or a placebo. The chain employs TRBV10-3 and TRBJ2-7, with D perhaps TRBD2 (5 bases). The sequencing here drew on peripheral blood, taken in a trial of Ad26.COV2.S vaccine versus placebo. The CDR3 sequence: CAISEGGEQYF. The CDR3 DNA reads TGTGCCATCAGTGAAGGCGGGGAGCAGTACTTC.